This T cell receptor beta chain was identified during a study of OX40 agonist ivuxolimab in advanced cancers. About the research overall: Of mixed ages from roughly 23 to 85 and averaging about 60 years, the group was approximately 84% male. Three patients showed partial responses: one hepatocellular carcinoma and two cutaneous melanoma cases. Under the entry rules, prior anti-PD-1, anti-PD-L1 or anti-CTLA-4 therapy was allowed, and around 40% had some.

Sequencing was performed with immunoSEQ multiplex PCR; in TCRdb, only in-frame clones are kept and a portion is missing. The sample contains tens of thousands of clones, around 90% of which appear only once. Enrollment shut out patients with autoimmune disease history or systemic immunosuppression. This CDR3 is 15 amino acids long. From germline, CDR1 is SGHAT and CDR2 FQNNGV. V dropped 6 bases and J dropped 3; count of bases not matched to a gene: 8. The TCR originated in an adult with an advanced solid tumor such as melanoma, head and neck, liver or kidney cancer. The chain couples TRBV11-2 to TRBJ1-3, with 7 bases fitting TRBD1. The sequencing here drew on CD4+ or CD8+ T cells sorted from blood, taken in a trial of the OX40 agonist ivuxolimab. For the CDR3, the DNA is TGTGCCAGCAGACCTGACAGGGCGGTTGGAAACACCATATATTTT. This gives the protein CASRPDRAVGNTIYF.